A single sample is the source of the 30 T cell receptor beta chains below, sequenced in a study of monozygotic twins with inflammatory bowel disease. TCRdb re-called the 5' RACE reads, yielding one record per CDR3 amino acid sequence without DNA. The repertoire table contains about 130,000 distinct CDR3 sequences. The sequenced material came from blood. Every receptor here comes from a human donor with ulcerative colitis or Crohn's disease, or a healthy co-twin of an affected twin (not recorded which).

The V call is TRBV6-2 or TRBV6-3, the J call TRBJ1-1. The CDR3 extends over 13 amino acids. Germline-derived CDR1 and CDR2 are MNHEY and SVGEGT. Here the CDR3 reads CASSWAVYSEAFF.

The chain has TRBV5-1 and TRBJ2-5; absent DNA, TCRdb's TRBD2 call cannot be checked. The CDR3 spans 15 residues. Germline V gene lookup returns CDR1 SGHRS and CDR2 YFSETQ. The CDR3 protein is CASSYLAGVGETQYF.

The chain is built from TRBV23-1 and TRBJ2-7; the D call from TCRdb, TRBD1, cannot be confirmed without DNA. TRBV23-1 is placed among ORFs of uncertain function. CDR3 length: 16 residues. CDR3 amino acids: CASSQQLGTEVYEQYF.

This chain links TRBV7-2 with TRBJ2-3; lacking DNA, the TRBD2 call made by TCRdb goes unchecked. The V gene's germline CDR1 is SGHTA and CDR2 FQGNSA. The CDR3 covers 16 residues. The CDR3 spells CASSLVERGYTDTQYF.

This sequence joins TRBV29-1 and TRBJ2-7; TCRdb reports TRBD2, a call that lacks DNA to check it against. This CDR3 is 14 amino acids long. The V gene's germline CDR1 is SQVTM and CDR2 ANQGSEA. The CDR3 loop is CSVVRGSGSYEQYF.

The gene calls are TRBV28 and TRBJ2-4. CDR3 length equals 13 residues. Germline CDR1 MDHEN, CDR2 SYDVKM. CDR3 in amino acids: CASRDLAKNIQYF.

This chain links TRBV6-1 with TRBJ2-3; TCRdb calls TRBD1, which cannot be checked without DNA. Germline CDR1 is MNHNS and CDR2 is SASEGT. This CDR3 spans 15 amino acids. The CDR3 here is CASSEAIPGTDTQYF.

The chain employs TRBV7-9 and TRBJ1-4. Per the germline V gene, CDR1 is SEHNR and CDR2 is FQNEAQ (reference sequence). The CDR3 is 16 residues long. The CDR3 reads CASSQGTLPTPEKLFF.

This chain connects TRBV5-8 to TRBJ1-6; TCRdb lists TRBD1, though no DNA is available to test this call. The germline V gene encodes CDR1 SGHTS and CDR2 YDEGEE. The CDR3 length is 15 residues. The CDR3 spells CASIPSGVWNSPLHF.

The CDR3 spells CSAGLYSVGEQYF. This sequence joins TRBV20-1 and TRBJ2-7; TCRdb's D call of TRBD2 is untestable without DNA. The length of the CDR3 is 13 residues. Germline CDR1 DFQATT, CDR2 SNEGSKA (reference sequence).

The chain combines TRBV28 with TRBJ2-1; TCRdb indicates TRBD2, and absent DNA this call remains unverified. Per the germline V gene, CDR1 is MDHEN and CDR2 is SYDVKM. This CDR3 is built from 14 residues. The CDR3: CASTSGRGYHEQFF. Together with reference TRBV28 and TRBJ2-1, the CDR3 gives the full variable domain: DVKVTQSSRYLVKRTGEKVFLECVQDMDHENMFWYRQDPGLGLRLIYFSYDVKMKEKGDIPEGYSVSREKKERFSLILESASTNQTSMYLCASTSGRGYHEQFFGPGTRLTVL.

The chain joins TRBV12-3 or TRBV12-4 to TRBJ1-1; there is no DNA to check the TCRdb D call of TRBD1. The CDR3 sequence is 13 residues long. The CDR3 spells CASTSQGFTEAFF.

The chain links TRBV12-3 or TRBV12-4 to TRBJ1-1; there is no DNA to check the TCRdb D call of TRBD1. The CDR3 totals 14 residues. The CDR3 protein is CASSLMAGESEAFF.

V gene TRBV10-3 combines with J gene TRBJ2-7; TCRdb gives TRBD1 as the D gene, but with no DNA this cannot be confirmed. CDR1 and CDR2 from the germline V gene are ENHRY and SYGVKD. This CDR3 is built from 15 residues. CDR3 residues: CAISEPAPYPYEQYF.

This chain connects TRBV28 to TRBJ1-6; lacking DNA, the TRBD1 call made by TCRdb goes unchecked. The germline gives CDR1 MDHEN, CDR2 SYDVKM. The CDR3 runs to 13 residues. The CDR3 sequence: CASRGRGNSPLHF.

V gene TRBV5-5 combines with J gene TRBJ2-7. CDR1 is SGHKS and CDR2 is YYEKEE in the germline V gene (reference sequence). The CDR3 covers 14 residues. The CDR3 here is CASSLVEANGEQYF. Full variable domain (missing parts from reference TRBV5-5 and TRBJ2-7): DAGVTQSPTHLIKTRGQQVTLRCSPISGHKSVSWYQQVLGQGPQFIFQYYEKEERGRGNFPDRFSARQFPNYSSELNVNALLLGDSALYLCASSLVEANGEQYFGPGTRLTVT.

The gene calls are TRBV27 and TRBJ2-7; TCRdb proposes TRBD2, but this gene call is untestable without DNA. The germline CDR1 and CDR2 sequences are MNHEY and SMNVEV (reference sequence). This CDR3 has 13 residues. The CDR3 loop is CASSPGGAYEQYF.

The rearrangement joins TRBV5-1 to TRBJ2-7. The CDR3 sequence is 14 residues long. Per the germline V gene, CDR1 is SGHRS and CDR2 is YFSETQ. CDR3 sequence reads: CATKQEPSSYEQYF.

The J gene is TRBJ2-2, the V gene TRBV3-1; TCRdb returns TRBD1, unconfirmable since there is no DNA. The CDR3 length is 18 residues. Germline V gene data show CDR1 as LGHDT and CDR2 as YNNKEL (reference sequence). CDR3 loop: CASSKWTGTGANTGELFF. Variable domain in full (rest from reference TRBV3-1 and TRBJ2-2): DTAVSQTPKYLVTQMGNDKSIKCEQNLGHDTMYWYKQDSKKFLKIMFSYNNKELIINETVPNRFSPKSPDKAHLNLHINSLELGDSAVYFCASSKWTGTGANTGELFFGEGSRLTVL.

V and J are TRBV6-1 and TRBJ1-1; the D call from TCRdb, TRBD1, cannot be confirmed without DNA. This CDR3 has 15 amino acids. Germline CDR1 MNHNS, CDR2 SASEGT. CDR3 sequence: CASSGTRTGNTEAFF.

The chain links TRBV29-1 to TRBJ2-1; TCRdb outputs TRBD2, but without DNA this stays unchecked. This CDR3 has 14 amino acids. Germline CDR1 and CDR2: SQVTM and ANQGSEA. The CDR3 reads CSADRGLADNEQFF.

The rearrangement joins TRBV5-1 to TRBJ2-7; absent DNA, TCRdb's TRBD1 call cannot be checked. Germline V CDR1 and CDR2: SGHRS, YFSETQ. The CDR3 loop spans 14 amino acids. The CDR3 loop reads CASSSGTGEYEQYF.

The chain links TRBV18 to TRBJ2-3. The CDR3 extends over 15 amino acids. Germline V gene data show CDR1 as KGHSH and CDR2 as LQKENI. CDR3 loop: CASSPLDSQVDTQYF.

The V gene is TRBV7-2, the J gene TRBJ1-4; no DNA is available, so the TRBD1 call from TCRdb remains unchecked. CDR1 is SGHTA, CDR2 FQGNSA, per germline. This CDR3 is built from 17 residues. The CDR3 region is CASSPQMVGQAGEKLFF.

This rearrangement joins TRBV20-1 to TRBJ2-7. Germline V gene lookup returns CDR1 DFQATT and CDR2 SNEGSKA (reference sequence). This CDR3 contains 12 residues. The CDR3 is CSAHRSTYEQYF.

V gene TRBV7-9 combines with J gene TRBJ1-2; the D call of TRBD1 rests on TCRdb alone, since no DNA is present to check it. Germline V gene lookup returns CDR1 SEHNR and CDR2 FQNEAQ (reference sequence). This CDR3 comprises 15 residues. The CDR3 sequence: CASSSTGGSPYGYTF.

The J gene is TRBJ1-1, the V gene TRBV29-1. This CDR3 comprises 11 residues. Germline CDR1 is SQVTM and CDR2 is ANQGSEA. The CDR3 spells CSVGSLREAFF.

The V call is TRBV2, the J call TRBJ1-1. The CDR3 has 14 residues. CDR1 and CDR2 from the germline V gene are SNHLY and FYNNEI. The chain's CDR3 is CATTSGRMNTEAFF. Complete variable domain (other parts from reference TRBV2 and TRBJ1-1): EPEVTQTPSHQVTQMGQEVILRCVPISNHLYFYWYRQILGQKVEFLVSFYNNEISEKSEIFDDQFSVERPDGSNFTLKIRSTKLEDSAMYFCATTSGRMNTEAFFGQGTRLTVV.

This sequence joins TRBV7-2 and TRBJ2-6; TCRdb names TRBD1, which stays unverified in the absence of DNA. The CDR3 is made up of 16 amino acids. CDR1 is SGHTA and CDR2 is FQGNSA in the germline V gene. The chain's CDR3 is CASSSTGGVGANVLTF.

The chain carries TRBV9 and TRBJ2-7; with no DNA, the TCRdb D assignment of TRBD2 cannot be verified. Germline V gene sequence: CDR1 SGDLS, CDR2 YYNGEE. There are 15 residues in the CDR3. The CDR3 spells CASSVAGLGYHEQYF. Full variable domain (rest looked up from reference TRBV9 and TRBJ2-7): DSGVTQTPKHLITATGQRVTLRCSPRSGDLSVYWYQQSLDQGLQFLIQYYNGEERAKGNILERFSAQQFPDLHSELNLSSLELGDSALYFCASSVAGLGYHEQYFGPGTRLTVT.